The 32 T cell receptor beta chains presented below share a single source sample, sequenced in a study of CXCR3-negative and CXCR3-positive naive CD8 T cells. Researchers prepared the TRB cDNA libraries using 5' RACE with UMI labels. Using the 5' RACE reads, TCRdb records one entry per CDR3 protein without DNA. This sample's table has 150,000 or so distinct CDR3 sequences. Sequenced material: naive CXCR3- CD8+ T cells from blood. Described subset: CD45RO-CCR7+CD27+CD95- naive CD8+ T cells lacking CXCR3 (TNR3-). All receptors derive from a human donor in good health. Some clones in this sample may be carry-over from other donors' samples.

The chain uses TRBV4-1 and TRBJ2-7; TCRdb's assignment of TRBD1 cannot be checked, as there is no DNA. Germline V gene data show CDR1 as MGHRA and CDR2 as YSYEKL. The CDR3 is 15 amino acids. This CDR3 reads CASSQVWTGGYEQYF.

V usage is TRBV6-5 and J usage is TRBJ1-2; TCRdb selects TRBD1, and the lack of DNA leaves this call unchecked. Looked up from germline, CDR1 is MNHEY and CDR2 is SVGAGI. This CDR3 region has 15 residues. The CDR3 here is CASSSITDRAAGYTF.

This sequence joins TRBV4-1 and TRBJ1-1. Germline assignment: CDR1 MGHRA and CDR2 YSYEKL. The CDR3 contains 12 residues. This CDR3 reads CASSQEGFEAFF.

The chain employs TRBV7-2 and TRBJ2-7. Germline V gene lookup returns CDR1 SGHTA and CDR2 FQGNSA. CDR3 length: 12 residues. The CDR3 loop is CASSFWVGEQYF.

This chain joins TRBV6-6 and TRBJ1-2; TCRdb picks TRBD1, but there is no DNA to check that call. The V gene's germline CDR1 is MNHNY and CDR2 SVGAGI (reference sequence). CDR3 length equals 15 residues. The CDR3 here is CASTDETDYNYGYTF.

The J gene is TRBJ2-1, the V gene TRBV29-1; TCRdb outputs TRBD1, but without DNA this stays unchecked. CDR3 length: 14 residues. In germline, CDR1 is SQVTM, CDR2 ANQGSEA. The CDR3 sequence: CSVRDAYSYNEQFF.

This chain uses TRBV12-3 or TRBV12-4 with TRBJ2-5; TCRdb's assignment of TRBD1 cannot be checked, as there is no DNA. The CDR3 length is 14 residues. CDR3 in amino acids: CASSAPAGGETQYF.

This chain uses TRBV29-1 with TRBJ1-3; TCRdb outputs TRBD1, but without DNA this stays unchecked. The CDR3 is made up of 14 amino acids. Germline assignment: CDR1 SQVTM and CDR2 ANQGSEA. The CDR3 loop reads CSVEDTGAGNTIYF.

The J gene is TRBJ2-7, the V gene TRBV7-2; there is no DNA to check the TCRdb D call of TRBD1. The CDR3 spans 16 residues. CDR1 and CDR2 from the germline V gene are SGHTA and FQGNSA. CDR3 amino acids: CASSLGVWGSPYEQYF.

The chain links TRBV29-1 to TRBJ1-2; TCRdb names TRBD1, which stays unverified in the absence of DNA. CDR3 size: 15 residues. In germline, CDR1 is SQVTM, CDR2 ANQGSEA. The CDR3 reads CSVDRGFSEAYGYTF.

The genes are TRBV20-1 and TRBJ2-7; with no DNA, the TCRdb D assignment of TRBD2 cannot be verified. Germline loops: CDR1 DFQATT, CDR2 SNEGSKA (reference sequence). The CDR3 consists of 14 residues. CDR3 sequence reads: CSATGTSGSYEQYF.

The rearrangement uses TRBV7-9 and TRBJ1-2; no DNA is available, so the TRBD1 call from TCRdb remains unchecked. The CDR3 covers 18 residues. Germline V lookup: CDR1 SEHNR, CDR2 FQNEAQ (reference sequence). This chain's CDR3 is CASSSYLVGTGDNYGYTF.

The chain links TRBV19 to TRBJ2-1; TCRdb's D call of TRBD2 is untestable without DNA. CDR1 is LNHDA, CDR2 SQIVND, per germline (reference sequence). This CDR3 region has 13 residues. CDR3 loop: CASSILEGYEQFF.

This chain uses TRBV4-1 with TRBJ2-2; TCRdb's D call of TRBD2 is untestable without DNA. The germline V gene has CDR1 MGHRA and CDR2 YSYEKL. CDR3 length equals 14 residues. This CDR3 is CASSQEEVPGELFF.

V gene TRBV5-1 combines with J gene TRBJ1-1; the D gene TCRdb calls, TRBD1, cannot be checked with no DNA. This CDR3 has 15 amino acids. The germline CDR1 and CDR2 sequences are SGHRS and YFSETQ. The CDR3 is CASSSYSGTGEEAFF.

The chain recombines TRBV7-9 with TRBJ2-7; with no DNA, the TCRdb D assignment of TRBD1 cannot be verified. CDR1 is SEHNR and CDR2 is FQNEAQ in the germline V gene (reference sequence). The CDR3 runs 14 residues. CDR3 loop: CASSSPGVVYEQYF.

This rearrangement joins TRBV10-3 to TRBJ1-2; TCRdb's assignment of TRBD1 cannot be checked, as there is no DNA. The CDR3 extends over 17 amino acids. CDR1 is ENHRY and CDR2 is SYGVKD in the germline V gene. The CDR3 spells CAISELYRDRGDYGYTF.

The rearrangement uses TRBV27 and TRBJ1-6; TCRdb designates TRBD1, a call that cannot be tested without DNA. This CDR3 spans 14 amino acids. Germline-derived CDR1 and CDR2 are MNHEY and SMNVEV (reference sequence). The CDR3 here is CASSAGVGNSPLHF.

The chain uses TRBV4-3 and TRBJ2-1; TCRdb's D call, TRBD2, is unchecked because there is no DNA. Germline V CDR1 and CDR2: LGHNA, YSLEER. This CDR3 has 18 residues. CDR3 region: CASSQGTNGGAGYNEQFF.

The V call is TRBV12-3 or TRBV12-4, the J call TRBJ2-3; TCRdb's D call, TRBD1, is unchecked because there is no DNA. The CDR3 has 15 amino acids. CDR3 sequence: CASSLGAGSTDTQYF.

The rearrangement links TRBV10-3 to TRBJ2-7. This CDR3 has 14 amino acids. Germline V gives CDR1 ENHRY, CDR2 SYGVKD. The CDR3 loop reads CAITGGGSSYEQYF.

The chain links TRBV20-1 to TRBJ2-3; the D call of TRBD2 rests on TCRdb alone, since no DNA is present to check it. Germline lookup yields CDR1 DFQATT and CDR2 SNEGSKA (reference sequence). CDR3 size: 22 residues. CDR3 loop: CSAIIATPPKGLAGYSTVTQYF.

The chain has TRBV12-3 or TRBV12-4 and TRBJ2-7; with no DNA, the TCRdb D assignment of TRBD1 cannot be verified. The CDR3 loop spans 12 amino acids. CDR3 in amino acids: CASSRDRAEQCF.

CDR3 amino acids: CASSVVTSGRDVSYEQYF. This chain links TRBV2 with TRBJ2-7; TCRdb's assignment of TRBD2 cannot be checked, as there is no DNA. The CDR3 loop spans 18 amino acids. The germline V gene has CDR1 SNHLY and CDR2 FYNNEI.

Here the CDR3 reads CASSQETGMTSYEQYF. This chain joins TRBV4-1 and TRBJ2-7; checking the TCRdb D call of TRBD1 is not possible without DNA. CDR1 is MGHRA, CDR2 YSYEKL, per germline. This CDR3 is built from 16 residues.

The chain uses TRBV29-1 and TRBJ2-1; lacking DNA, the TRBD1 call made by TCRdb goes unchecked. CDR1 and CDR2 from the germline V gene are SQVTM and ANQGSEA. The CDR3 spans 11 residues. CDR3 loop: CSVGTGVEQFF.

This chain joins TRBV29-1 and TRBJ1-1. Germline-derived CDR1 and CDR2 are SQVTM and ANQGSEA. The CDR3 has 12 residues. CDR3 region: CSVAGVDIEAFF.

CDR3: CASSAGAGVMNTEAFF. The genes are TRBV9 and TRBJ1-1; TCRdb lists TRBD1, though no DNA is available to test this call. The CDR3 length is 16 residues. In germline, CDR1 is SGDLS, CDR2 YYNGEE.

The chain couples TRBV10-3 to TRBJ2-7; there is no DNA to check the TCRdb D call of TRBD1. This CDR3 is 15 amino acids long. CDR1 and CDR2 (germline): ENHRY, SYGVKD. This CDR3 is CAISEPGTGIYEQYF.

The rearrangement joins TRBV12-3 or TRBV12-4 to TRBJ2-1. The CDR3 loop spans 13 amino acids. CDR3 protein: CASSRTPLNEQFF.

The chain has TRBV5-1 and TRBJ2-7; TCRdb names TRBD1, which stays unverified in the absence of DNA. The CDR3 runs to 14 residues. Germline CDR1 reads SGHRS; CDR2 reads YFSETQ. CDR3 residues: CASSWVNPQGGAYF.

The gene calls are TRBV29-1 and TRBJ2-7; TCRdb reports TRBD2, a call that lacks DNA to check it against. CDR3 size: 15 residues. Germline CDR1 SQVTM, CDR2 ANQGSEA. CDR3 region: CSVIGGTAEFYEQYF.